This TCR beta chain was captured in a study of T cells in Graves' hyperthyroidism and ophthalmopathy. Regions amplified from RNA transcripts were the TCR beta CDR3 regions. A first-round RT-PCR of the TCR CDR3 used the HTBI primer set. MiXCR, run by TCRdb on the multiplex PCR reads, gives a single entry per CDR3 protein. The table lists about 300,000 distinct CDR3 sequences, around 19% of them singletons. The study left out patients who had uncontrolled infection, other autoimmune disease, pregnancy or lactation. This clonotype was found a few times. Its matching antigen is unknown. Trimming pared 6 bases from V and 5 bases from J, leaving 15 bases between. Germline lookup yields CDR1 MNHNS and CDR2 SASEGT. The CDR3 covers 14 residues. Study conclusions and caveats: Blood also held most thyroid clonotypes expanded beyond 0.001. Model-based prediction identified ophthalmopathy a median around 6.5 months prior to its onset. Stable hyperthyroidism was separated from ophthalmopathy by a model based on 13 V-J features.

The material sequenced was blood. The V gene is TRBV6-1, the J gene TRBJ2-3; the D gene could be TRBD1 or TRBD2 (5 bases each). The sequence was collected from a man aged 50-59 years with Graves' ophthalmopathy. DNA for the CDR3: TGTGCCAGCAGACGGGCCGGGACCCAAGATACGCAGTATTTT. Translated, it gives CASRRAGTQDTQYF.